One sample yielded the 29 T cell receptor beta chains listed below, sequenced in a study of T cell repertoires in cytomegalovirus infection. The antigens for these receptors are not known. TCRdb redid the calling of the reads with MiXCR, one entry per CDR3 protein. The table includes around 95,000 distinct CDR3 sequences, 25% to 30% detected once. The source material was CD8+ T cells from cultured PBMCs, sampled from culture after CMV antigen stimulation. The receptors stem from a human donor in good health (CMV status not recorded). Some clones in this sample may be carry-over from other donors' samples.

This clonotype was recorded many times. The V gene is TRBV7-6, the J gene TRBJ2-7; perhaps TRBD2 as D (6 bases). Trimming cost V 4 bases and J 1 base, with 11 bases left between them. Germline CDR1 is SGHVS and CDR2 is FNYEAQ. This CDR3 spans 14 amino acids. The chain's CDR3 is CASSSMAGSYEQYF. The CDR3 region has the DNA TGTGCCAGCAGCTCCATGGCGGGGTCCTACGAGCAGTACTTC.

This clonotype has more than one count but fewer than ten. CDR3 bases: TGTGCCAGCAGCTTCAACCGGGACAGCAACAATGAGCAGTTCTTC. It codes for CASSFNRDSNNEQFF. This chain connects TRBV7-6 to TRBJ2-1, with 7 bases matching TRBD1. The CDR3 runs 15 residues. V shed 3 bases, J shed 5 bases, and the junction held 7 bases outside the gene matches. Germline V lookup: CDR1 SGHVS, CDR2 FNYEAQ.

This clonotype was observed at least ten times. The V call is TRBV7-9, the J call TRBJ2-5; no clear D gene. Germline V gene data show CDR1 as SEHNR and CDR2 as FQNEAQ (reference sequence). Trimming cost V 5 bases and J 1 base, with 11 bases left between them. This CDR3 has 14 residues. This chain's CDR3 is CASSSSSIQETQYF. CDR3 DNA: TGTGCCAGCAGCAGTAGTTCCATCCAAGAGACCCAGTACTTC.

This clonotype was picked up a small number of times. The rearrangement joins TRBV7-6 to TRBJ2-2, with unresolved D. CDR3 length: 13 residues. V was clipped by 7 bases and J by 5 bases, with 11 bases between them. In germline, CDR1 is SGHVS, CDR2 FNYEAQ. CDR3 bases: TGTGCCAGCACCGTGGAAGGGACCGGGGAGCTGTTTTTT. This translates into CASTVEGTGELFF.

This clonotype was seen ten or more times. The V and J genes are TRBV15 and TRBJ1-5; 7 bases match TRBD1. Germline CDR1 LNHNV, CDR2 YYDKDF (reference sequence). This CDR3 has 14 residues. After removal of 9 bases from V and 0 bases from J, the junction contained 5 bases not matched to a gene. DNA of the CDR3: TGTGCCACTCGGACAGGAGATAGCAATCAGCCCCAGCATTTT. This codes for CATRTGDSNQPQHF.

In this sample, this clonotype turned up a few times. The V gene is TRBV15, the J gene TRBJ2-1, with D uncertain. The CDR3 has 12 amino acids. Per the germline V gene, CDR1 is LNHNV and CDR2 is YYDKDF (reference sequence). Trimming took 7 bases from V and 4 from J, leaving 8 bases between them. CDR3 DNA sequence: TGTGCCACCAAGAACAGATACAATGAGCAGTTCTTC. This gives the protein CATKNRYNEQFF.

CDR3 in DNA: TGTGCCAACCAACCCGGGACAGGGTACACCGGGGAGCTGTTTTTT. It encodes CANQPGTGYTGELFF. The chain has TRBV11-2 and TRBJ2-2, with 9 positions matching TRBD1. The ends lost 10 bases at V and 3 bases at J; junction bases unmatched: 9. This CDR3 is built from 15 residues. The germline V gene encodes CDR1 SGHAT and CDR2 FQNNGV.

The chain recombines TRBV7-6 with TRBJ2-3, with D tentatively TRBD2 (5 bases). Germline assignment: CDR1 SGHVS and CDR2 FNYEAQ. The CDR3 sequence is 16 residues long. V dropped 5 bases and J dropped 6 bases, with 21 bases sitting between them. CDR3 bases: TGTGCCAGCAGCGCCGACTTAGCGAGGATTGATGATACGCAGTATTTT. Translating it yields CASSADLARIDDTQYF.

The chain uses TRBV11-3 and TRBJ2-1, with D possibly being TRBD2 (6 bases). Trimming took off 7 bases at V and 2 bases at J, with 12 bases between the two ends. The CDR3 spans 14 residues. Germline values: CDR1 SGHNT, CDR2 YENEEA. CDR3: CASNHGEAYNEQFF. DNA of the CDR3: TGTGCCAGCAACCATGGGGAGGCCTACAATGAGCAGTTCTTC.

The J gene is TRBJ2-3, the V gene TRBV6-2 or TRBV6-3; D uncertain. CDR3 length: 13 residues. V shed 6 bases and J shed 2 bases, with 9 bases lying between them. Germline CDR1 and CDR2: MNHEY and SVGEGT. CDR3 region: CASRSSSTDTQYF. The CDR3 DNA reads TGTGCCAGCAGATCATCCTCCACAGATACGCAGTATTTT.

This clonotype came up a few times. The chain carries TRBV19 and TRBJ1-4; D uncertain. The CDR3 is made up of 11 amino acids. Deletions cut 7 bases from V and 10 bases from J, with 10 bases between. The V gene's germline CDR1 is LNHDA and CDR2 SQIVND (reference sequence). The CDR3 nucleotides read TGTGCCAGTAACGGTTACGGAAAACTGTTTTTT. Protein: CASNGYGKLFF.

This chain links TRBV6-5 with TRBJ2-5, with D tentatively TRBD2 (5 bases). Trimming took off 1 base at V and 3 bases at J, with 15 bases between the two ends. CDR1 MNHEY and CDR2 SVGAGI come from the germline V gene. The CDR3 runs to 16 residues. CDR3 DNA sequence: TGTGCCAGCAGTTACTTCCCTAGCAATCGAGAAGAGACCCAGTACTTC. Its translation: CASSYFPSNREETQYF.

The sample holds a few counts of this clonotype. The CDR3 loop reads CASSLILQNYGYTF. The CDR3 nucleotides read TGTGCCAGCAGCTTAATTCTACAGAACTATGGCTACACCTTC. The V gene is TRBV7-6, the J gene TRBJ1-2; D is undetermined. CDR1 is SGHVS and CDR2 is FNYEAQ in the germline V gene. CDR3 length: 14 amino acids. Between the trimmed V and J ends, which lost 2 bases and 2 bases, there was a span of 9 bases.

This clonotype showed up just a few times. The rearrangement joins TRBV20-1 to TRBJ1-5; the D is unclear. This CDR3 is 12 amino acids long. The V end lost 5 bases, the J end lost 2 bases, and 7 bases lay between the germline ends. CDR1 and CDR2 (germline): DFQATT, SNEGSKA (reference sequence). The CDR3 coding sequence is TGCAGTGCTGCTGACGGCAATCAGCCCCAGCATTTT. This encodes CSAADGNQPQHF.

Many counts were recorded for this clonotype. The chain is built from TRBV7-2 and TRBJ2-4; D call uncertain. Germline CDR1 and CDR2: SGHTA and FQGNSA. The CDR3 is 14 amino acids. The V end lost 1 base, the J end lost 8 bases, and 12 bases lay between the germline ends. Written as DNA, the CDR3 is TGTGCCAGCAGCTTAGACGTGAGCCGGGACATTCAGTACTTC. This codes for CASSLDVSRDIQYF.

The rearrangement joins TRBV5-6 to TRBJ1-5; no clear D gene. Germline assignment: CDR1 SGHDT and CDR2 YYEEEE. The V gene lost 3 bases and the J gene lost 6 bases, with 10 bases spanning the gap. The CDR3 covers 13 residues. The DNA for the CDR3 is TGTGCCAGCAGCTCAATCGTGGGTCAGCCCCAGCATTTT. This codes for CASSSIVGQPQHF.

This chain connects TRBV7-6 to TRBJ2-7; D possibly corresponds to TRBD2 (6 bases). The V end lost 4 bases, the J end lost 2 bases, and 12 bases lay between the germline ends. Germline assignment: CDR1 SGHVS and CDR2 FNYEAQ. The CDR3 is made up of 14 amino acids. The CDR3 DNA is TGTGCCAGCAGCTCTGGGACTGGGACCTACGAGCAGTACTTC. Translation: CASSSGTGTYEQYF.

V gene TRBV6-5 combines with J gene TRBJ2-1, with D uncertain. Trimming took 4 bases from V and 5 from J, leaving 9 bases between them. CDR1 and CDR2 (germline): MNHEY, SVGAGI. This CDR3 spans 13 amino acids. The CDR3 bases are TGTGCCAGCAGTTGGGGAAGAGACAATGAGCAGTTCTTC. This translates into CASSWGRDNEQFF.

This clonotype has at least ten counts. The V call is TRBV12-3 or TRBV12-4, the J call TRBJ1-5, with D perhaps TRBD1 (5 bases). The CDR3 has 17 amino acids. V was clipped by 1 base and J by 3 bases, with 16 bases between them. The CDR3 sequence is CASSLGPIFGANQPQHF. The CDR3 DNA follows: TGTGCCAGCAGTTTAGGGCCCATTTTTGGGGCCAATCAGCCCCAGCATTTT.

This clonotype was detected a few times. The junction differs from germline at one of its ends, possibly a read error. This chain connects TRBV4-1 to TRBJ2-1, with 9 bases lining up with TRBD2. Germline CDR1 reads MGHRA; CDR2 reads YSYEKL. This CDR3 contains 15 residues. CDR3 coding DNA: TGTGCCAGCAGCCAAGAAGGCGGGGGGGACAATGAGCAGTTCTTC. Translated, it gives CASSQEGGGDNEQFF.

Remarks on this clonotype: This clone may be a read error of a much larger clone one base away. J is TRBJ1-6 and V is TRBV7-2; TRBD1 is a possible D gene (5 bases). Germline loops: CDR1 SGHTA, CDR2 FQGNSA. The CDR3 covers 14 residues. In DNA, the CDR3 is TGTGTCAGCAGCCGGGGGGGGGTGAATTCACCCCTCCACTTT. It yields the protein CVSSRGGVNSPLHF.

About this clonotype: This could be a read error, since a much larger clone is one nucleotide away. The chain links TRBV28 to TRBJ1-1, with a possible D match to TRBD1 (6 bases). From germline, CDR1 is MDHEN and CDR2 SYDVKM. The CDR3 consists of 13 residues. The CDR3 DNA follows: TGTACCAGCAGGGGTGGCAAGAACACTGAAGCTTTCTTT. Translation gives CTSRGGKNTEAFF. The full variable domain, its missing parts supplied by reference TRBV28 and TRBJ1-1, is DVKVTQSSRYLVKRTGEKVFLECVQDMDHENMFWYRQDPGLGLRLIYFSYDVKMKEKGDIPEGYSVSREKKERFSLILESASTNQTSMYLCTSRGGKNTEAFFGQGTRLTVV.

This clonotype was counted only a few times. V is TRBV9 and J is TRBJ2-3; 11 bases align to TRBD2. The CDR3 totals 17 residues. V lost 0 bases and J lost 3; bases outside the gene matches: 6. From germline, CDR1 is SGDLS and CDR2 YYNGEE. The CDR3 reads CASSVDGLAGGTDTQYF. CDR3 DNA sequence: TGTGCCAGCAGCGTAGATGGACTAGCGGGCGGTACAGATACGCAGTATTTT.

This clonotype was counted ten times or more. The CDR3 sequence is CSARDPAAQVGYGYTF. In DNA form, the CDR3 reads TGCAGTGCTAGAGATCCCGCGGCCCAAGTCGGCTATGGCTACACCTTC. This chain uses TRBV20-1 with TRBJ1-2; D gene uncertain. The CDR3 has 16 amino acids. CDR1 and CDR2 from the germline V gene are DFQATT and SNEGSKA (reference sequence). V was cut by 0 bases and J by 4 bases, with 18 bases left in between.

At least ten counts were recorded for this clonotype. This sequence joins TRBV19 and TRBJ1-5; D call uncertain. CDR1 is LNHDA, CDR2 SQIVND, per germline (reference sequence). Trimming shortened V by 5 bases and J by 0 bases, and 17 bases separated the two germline ends. The CDR3 covers 17 residues. CDR3 bases: TGTGCCAGTAGTGCGTGGACGGACCGGAATAGCAATCAGCCCCAGCATTTT. Amino acids: CASSAWTDRNSNQPQHF.

The J gene is TRBJ2-2, the V gene TRBV9, with D tentatively TRBD1 or TRBD2 (5 bases each). The germline CDR1 and CDR2 sequences are SGDLS and YYNGEE. Trimming shortened V by 4 bases and J by 7 bases, and 14 bases separated the two germline ends. The CDR3 extends over 14 amino acids. For the CDR3, the DNA is TGTGCCAGCAGCTCAATTGAGGGGTTCGGGGAGCTGTTTTTT. Protein: CASSSIEGFGELFF.

This clonotype was counted at least ten times. The rearrangement joins TRBV7-8 to TRBJ2-3; 12 bases line up with TRBD2. Per germline, CDR1 SGHVS and CDR2 FQNEAQ. Trimming took 3 bases from V and 0 from J; bases not matched to a gene: 13. CDR3 length equals 20 residues. CDR3 nucleotides: TGTGCCAGCAGCTTGTGGACAGGGCTAGCGGGGGGGTATAGCACAGATACGCAGTATTTT. Encoded protein: CASSLWTGLAGGYSTDTQYF.

The rearrangement uses TRBV15 and TRBJ1-5; D unclear. Germline CDR1 reads LNHNV; CDR2 reads YYDKDF (reference sequence). CDR3 length: 15 residues. V was pared by 0 bases and J by 8 bases, with 14 bases between. For the CDR3, the DNA is TGTGCCACCAGCAGAGAACTGAGCTTAATGGAGCCCCAGCATTTT. Its protein is CATSRELSLMEPQHF.

The V and J genes are TRBV20-1 and TRBJ1-1, with 7 nucleotides matching TRBD1. The CDR3 is 15 residues long. The V segment lost 4 bases and the J segment 3 bases; nucleotides outside the gene matches: 11. Germline V gives CDR1 DFQATT, CDR2 SNEGSKA (reference sequence). The CDR3 region is CSAKRGLELYTEAFF. CDR3 bases: TGCAGTGCTAAGAGGGGGCTCGAATTATACACTGAAGCTTTCTTT.